A single sample gave rise to the 32 T cell receptor beta chains below, sequenced in a study of OX40 agonist ivuxolimab in advanced cancers. Generated by immunoSEQ multiplex PCR, the TCRdb table keeps only in-frame clones and is missing some. The table shows approximately 120,000 clones, with around 92% occurring only once. Specimen: CD4+ or CD8+ T cells sorted from blood, collected in a trial of the OX40 agonist ivuxolimab. Receptors originate from an adult with an advanced solid tumor such as melanoma, head and neck, liver or kidney cancer.

The chain links TRBV19 to TRBJ2-3, with D perhaps TRBD2 (6 bases). Trimming left V 4 bases short and J 0 bases short, with 14 bases between. CDR3 length equals 16 residues. The germline V gene encodes CDR1 LNHDA and CDR2 SQIVND (reference sequence). CDR3 in amino acids: CASSTRRGSSTDTQYF. CDR3 DNA: TGTGCCAGTAGTACCCGACGGGGGTCTAGCACAGATACGCAGTATTTT.

The chain employs TRBV27 and TRBJ2-3; D possibly matches TRBD1 or TRBD2 (5 bases each). Germline-derived CDR1 and CDR2 are MNHEY and SMNVEV (reference sequence). The CDR3 length is 13 residues. The germline V and J ends were trimmed by 6 bases and 5 bases, with 12 bases remaining between them. CDR3 amino acids: CASRGVRKDTQYF. The CDR3 DNA sequence: TGTGCCAGCAGGGGGGTAAGAAAAGATACGCAGTATTTT.

The gene calls are TRBV27 and TRBJ2-7, with D perhaps TRBD1 (6 bases). V lost 6 bases and J 2 bases, leaving 26 bases between the germline ends. Germline CDR1 MNHEY, CDR2 SMNVEV (reference sequence). This CDR3 is built from 18 residues. CDR3 nucleotide sequence: TGTGCCAGCAGGGCTCTGGCTTCAACCGGGACACTTACCTACGAGCAGTACTTC. Translation gives CASRALASTGTLTYEQYF.

The gene calls are TRBV7-6 and TRBJ2-3; TRBD2 might be the D (7 bases). Germline CDR1 and CDR2: SGHVS and FNYEAQ. V dropped 5 bases and J dropped 0 bases, with 15 bases sitting between them. The CDR3 loop spans 16 amino acids. The CDR3 loop reads CASSGGGRGSTDTQYF. CDR3 DNA: TGTGCCAGCAGCGGAGGGGGGAGGGGAAGCACAGATACGCAGTATTTT.

This clone occurred once. The chain is built from TRBV5-1 and TRBJ2-1; 7 bases are shared with TRBD1. J was trimmed by 5 bases and V by 2 bases; bases with no gene match: 7. This CDR3 contains 15 residues. CDR1 is SGHRS and CDR2 is YFSETQ in the germline V gene. The CDR3 coding sequence is TGCGCCAGCAGCTTAGACAGGGTAGGCCACAATGAGCAGTTCTTC. Its protein product is CASSLDRVGHNEQFF.

The rearrangement links TRBV11-2 to TRBJ2-1; no reliable D call. Germline values: CDR1 SGHAT, CDR2 FQNNGV. Trimming took 1 base from V and 3 from J, leaving 1 base between them. The CDR3 totals 12 residues. CDR3 loop: CASSLVYNEQFF. The CDR3 region has the DNA TGTGCCAGCAGCTTAGTCTACAATGAGCAGTTCTTC.

This chain links TRBV9 with TRBJ2-7, with 8 bases fitting TRBD1. This CDR3 contains 15 residues. Trimming cost V 2 bases and J 1 base; bases outside gene matches: 5. CDR1 SGDLS and CDR2 YYNGEE come from the germline V gene. CDR3 in amino acids: CASSVTGVPSYEQYF. The CDR3 DNA is TGTGCCAGCAGCGTGACAGGGGTTCCGTCCTACGAGCAGTACTTC.

This chain joins TRBV7-6 and TRBJ2-3; 13 positions match TRBD2. Germline assignment: CDR1 SGHVS and CDR2 FNYEAQ. This CDR3 is built from 15 residues. V was pared by 5 bases and J by 6 bases, with 5 bases of the junction left unmatched. The CDR3 DNA sequence: TGTGCCAGCAGCGCCGGACTAGCGGGAGCCGATACGCAGTATTTT. Protein: CASSAGLAGADTQYF.

This clone was detected only a few times. The chain uses TRBV7-2 and TRBJ1-2, with 9 bases identical to TRBD1. V was pared by 5 bases and J by 0 bases, with 4 bases of the junction left unmatched. This CDR3 region has 15 residues. CDR1 SGHTA and CDR2 FQGNSA come from the germline V gene. The CDR3 sequence is CASSLQGATNYGYTF. As DNA, the CDR3 is TGTGCCAGCAGCCTACAGGGGGCCACTAACTATGGCTACACCTTC.

The chain is built from TRBV28 and TRBJ1-1; D is unresolved. CDR3 length: 10 residues. The V gene's germline CDR1 is MDHEN and CDR2 SYDVKM. V dropped 8 bases and J dropped 8 bases, with 9 bases sitting between them. The CDR3 loop is CASGQLEAFF. The CDR3 nucleotides are TGTGCCAGCGGCCAACTAGAAGCTTTCTTT. The full variable domain, rest sourced from reference TRBV28 and TRBJ1-1, is DVKVTQSSRYLVKRTGEKVFLECVQDMDHENMFWYRQDPGLGLRLIYFSYDVKMKEKGDIPEGYSVSREKKERFSLILESASTNQTSMYLCASGQLEAFFGQGTRLTVV.

The chain couples TRBV7-9 to TRBJ2-1, with 9 bases aligning to TRBD2. Trimming took 1 base from V and 8 from J; bases not matched to a gene: 6. This CDR3 contains 15 residues. CDR1 is SEHNR, CDR2 FQNEAQ, per germline (reference sequence). The DNA of the CDR3 is TGTGCCAGCAGCTTAGAGGCTAGCGGGAACCATGAGCAGTTCTTC. Translated: CASSLEASGNHEQFF.

V is TRBV9 and J is TRBJ1-4, with no clear D. Germline V gives CDR1 SGDLS, CDR2 YYNGEE. There are 18 residues in the CDR3. Trimming took off 0 bases at V and 6 bases at J, with 21 bases between the two ends. The CDR3 sequence: CASSVGVGGDTDYEKLFF. CDR3 in DNA: TGTGCCAGCAGCGTAGGGGTCGGTGGAGACACGGATTATGAAAAACTGTTTTTT.

The genes are TRBV28 and TRBJ2-4, with D tentatively TRBD1 or TRBD2 (5 bases each). The germline V gene has CDR1 MDHEN and CDR2 SYDVKM. The length of the CDR3 is 17 residues. V lost 2 bases and J 2 bases, leaving 16 bases between the germline ends. CDR3 amino acids: CASSLRRGALTKNIQYF. The CDR3 coding sequence is TGTGCCAGCAGTTTACGAAGAGGGGCTCTTACCAAAAACATTCAGTACTTC.

The V call is TRBV30, the J call TRBJ1-2, with D possibly TRBD1 on 5 matching bases. The CDR3 spans 15 residues. The V end lost 4 bases, the J end lost 0 bases, and 15 bases lay between the germline ends. Per germline, CDR1 GTSNPN and CDR2 SVGIG (reference sequence). The CDR3 spells CAWTAGGGANYGYTF. CDR3 nucleotide sequence: TGTGCCTGGACGGCTGGCGGGGGGGCTAACTATGGCTACACCTTC.

V is TRBV6-1 and J is TRBJ1-1; D call uncertain. Germline V CDR1 and CDR2: MNHNS, SASEGT. The CDR3 length is 15 residues. V lost 4 bases to trimming and J lost 4 bases, with 16 bases between them. The CDR3: CASSALGVGGTEAFF. CDR3 DNA sequence: TGTGCCAGCAGTGCCCTGGGAGTAGGAGGCACTGAAGCTTTCTTT.

The V gene is TRBV7-9, the J gene TRBJ1-1; D is ambiguous. CDR3 length: 10 residues. Trimming stripped 2 bases from V and 7 bases from J, with 2 bases between. Germline CDR1 and CDR2: SEHNR and FQNEAQ (reference sequence). This CDR3 reads CASSLREAFF. In DNA form, the CDR3 reads TGTGCCAGCAGCTTACGTGAAGCTTTCTTT.

The gene calls are TRBV28 and TRBJ1-2; D call uncertain. The CDR3 covers 12 residues. The germline V gene encodes CDR1 MDHEN and CDR2 SYDVKM. Trimming left V 2 bases short and J 3 bases short, with 4 bases between. The CDR3: CASSLDDYGYTF. Written as DNA, the CDR3 is TGTGCCAGCAGTTTAGATGACTATGGCTACACCTTC.

This clone showed up just once. V usage is TRBV5-1 and J usage is TRBJ1-5; D unresolved. The germline V and J ends were trimmed by 4 bases and 1 base, with 12 bases remaining between them. This CDR3 has 15 residues. Germline V lookup: CDR1 SGHRS, CDR2 YFSETQ. The CDR3 spells CASSPGATSNQPQHF. Here the CDR3 DNA reads TGCGCCAGCAGCCCGGGCGCCACGAGCAATCAGCCCCAGCATTTT.

This chain links TRBV5-1 with TRBJ1-2, with 7 nucleotides matching TRBD1. Trimming took 4 bases from V and 8 from J; bases not matched to a gene: 17. The CDR3 extends over 16 amino acids. Germline CDR1 and CDR2: SGHRS and YFSETQ. In DNA, the CDR3 is TGCGCCAGCAGCCCTCTGGGGGGACAGTCTCCGTTCGGCTACACCTTC. It codes for CASSPLGGQSPFGYTF.

The genes are TRBV9 and TRBJ1-3; D is ambiguous. The CDR3 runs 15 residues. The germline gives CDR1 SGDLS, CDR2 YYNGEE. V was trimmed by 4 bases and J by 0 bases, leaving 11 bases between them. The CDR3 sequence: CASSLDRTSGNTIYF. In nucleotides, the CDR3 is TGTGCCAGCAGCCTAGACCGGACCTCTGGAAACACCATATATTTT.

This sequence joins TRBV28 and TRBJ1-6, with D unclear. Trimming took 7 bases from V and 10 from J, leaving 17 bases between them. Germline CDR1 and CDR2: MDHEN and SYDVKM. The CDR3 covers 14 residues. CDR3 nucleotide sequence: TGTGCCAGCACTCCAAACGGGTTTCGGTCACCCCTCCACTTT. Encoded protein: CASTPNGFRSPLHF.

The CDR3 reads CASSPMGGPGELFF. CDR3 sequence (DNA): TGTGCCAGCAGCCCTATGGGGGGACCCGGGGAGCTGTTTTTT. The chain couples TRBV9 to TRBJ2-2; possible D gene TRBD2, 6 bases. Looked up from germline, CDR1 is SGDLS and CDR2 is YYNGEE. This CDR3 spans 14 amino acids. The ends were cut back, 4 bases at V and 6 bases at J, with 13 bases in the middle.

This clone was observed a handful of times. This chain joins TRBV14 and TRBJ1-4; no clear D. V was pared by 7 bases and J by 11 bases, with 20 bases between. The germline V gene encodes CDR1 SGHDN and CDR2 FVKESK. The CDR3 length is 14 residues. The DNA for the CDR3 is TGTGCCAGCACCCCGGCGGGCTCGAGTGGGAAACTGTTTTTT. It codes for CASTPAGSSGKLFF. Combining the CDR3 with reference TRBV14 and TRBJ1-4 gives the whole variable domain EAGVTQFPSHSVIEKGQTVTLRCDPISGHDNLYWYRRVMGKEIKFLLHFVKESKQDESGMPNNRFLAERTGGTYSTLKVQPAELEDSGVYFCASTPAGSSGKLFFGSGTQLSVL.

This chain links TRBV28 with TRBJ1-1; 8 nucleotides align to TRBD1. CDR3 length equals 15 residues. With 6 bases clipped from V and 6 bases from J, the junction kept 12 bases outside the gene matches. CDR1 MDHEN and CDR2 SYDVKM come from the germline V gene. In DNA form, the CDR3 reads TGTGCCAGCAGCTCGTACAGGGGGTTGAGGGCTGAAGCTTTCTTT. Protein: CASSSYRGLRAEAFF.

The rearrangement joins TRBV5-1 to TRBJ2-7, with D hard to call. CDR3 length equals 11 residues. The germline CDR1 and CDR2 sequences are SGHRS and YFSETQ. Trimming took off 0 bases at V and 5 bases at J, with 3 bases between the two ends. CDR3 region: CASSLEDEQYF. CDR3 bases: TGCGCCAGCAGCTTGGAGGACGAGCAGTACTTC.

The chain is built from TRBV6-6 and TRBJ2-7; TRBD2 might be the D (5 bases). There are 14 residues in the CDR3. The ends were cut back, 10 bases at V and 2 bases at J, with 18 bases in the middle. The V gene's germline CDR1 is MNHNY and CDR2 SVGAGI (reference sequence). The CDR3 region has the DNA TGTGCCACCATCACCGGGCCCGGGGCCTACGAGCAGTACTTC. Translation gives CATITGPGAYEQYF.

The chain has TRBV6-6 and TRBJ1-3, with D hard to call. Trimming shortened V by 6 bases and J by 4 bases, and 16 bases separated the two germline ends. CDR3 size: 15 residues. Germline values: CDR1 MNHNY, CDR2 SVGAGI (reference sequence). CDR3 nucleotides: TGTGCCAGCAGCCTGGTTCCTACCGGCGGAAACACCATATATTTT. Protein: CASSLVPTGGNTIYF.

The CDR3 is CASSWGTGTAYNEQFF. The DNA for the CDR3 is TGCGCCAGCAGCTGGGGGACAGGGACTGCCTACAATGAGCAGTTCTTC. The chain employs TRBV5-1 and TRBJ2-1; 9 bases fit TRBD1. The CDR3 runs to 16 residues. Germline V gene lookup returns CDR1 SGHRS and CDR2 YFSETQ. V lost 3 bases, J lost 2 bases, and 6 bases stayed unmatched.

This chain joins TRBV28 and TRBJ1-2; D not resolved. Germline V gene sequence: CDR1 MDHEN, CDR2 SYDVKM. This CDR3 has 14 amino acids. V dropped 3 bases and J dropped 0 bases, with 8 bases sitting between them. CDR3 bases: TGTGCCAGCAGTTTGGGCAGTACTAACTATGGCTACACCTTC. Its translation: CASSLGSTNYGYTF.

The J gene is TRBJ1-1, the V gene TRBV28; no clear D. The CDR3 loop spans 11 amino acids. Deletions cut 8 bases from V and 6 bases from J, with 10 bases between. Germline loops: CDR1 MDHEN, CDR2 SYDVKM. CDR3 residues: CASPEGSEAFF. The CDR3 nucleotides are TGTGCCAGCCCCGAGGGTTCTGAAGCTTTCTTT.

The chain employs TRBV19 and TRBJ1-1, with D hard to call. V was trimmed by 3 bases and J by 3 bases, leaving 11 bases between them. The CDR3 has 14 amino acids. Germline lookup yields CDR1 LNHDA and CDR2 SQIVND (reference sequence). Here the CDR3 reads CASSMRPLDTEAFF. As DNA, the CDR3 is TGTGCCAGTAGTATGAGACCCCTGGACACTGAAGCTTTCTTT. Full variable domain (rest looked up from reference TRBV19 and TRBJ1-1): DGGITQSPKYLFRKEGQNVTLSCEQNLNHDAMYWYRQDPGQGLRLIYYSQIVNDFQKGDIAEGYSVSREKKESFPLTVTSAQKNPTAFYLCASSMRPLDTEAFFGQGTRLTVV.

The rearrangement uses TRBV18 and TRBJ1-5; maybe TRBD1 (5 bases). CDR1 and CDR2 from the germline V gene are KGHSH and LQKENI. V shed 1 base and J shed 6 bases, with 13 bases lying between them. CDR3 size: 15 residues. CDR3 sequence (DNA): TGTGCCAGCTCACCACTTCCAGGGACGGGTCAGCCCCAGCATTTT. It codes for CASSPLPGTGQPQHF.